A single sample gave rise to the 16 T cell receptor beta chains below, sequenced in a study of T cell responses to AZD1222 COVID-19 vaccine. Clones were read by immunoSEQ multiplex PCR, and TCRdb kept only the in-frame ones, dropping some. The data show roughly 80,000 clones, about 91% seen once. Sequencing used peripheral blood, obtained on day 0 of AZD1222 vaccination. The source is an adult in good health.

The CDR3 protein is CASTRPSGSNQPQHF. The CDR3 coding sequence is TGTGCCAGTACCCGCCCGTCGGGTAGCAATCAGCCCCAGCATTTT. J is TRBJ1-5 and V is TRBV19; D remains unclear. The CDR3 is 15 amino acids. V gave up 7 bases and J gave up 0 bases, with 13 bases separating them. Germline-derived CDR1 and CDR2 are LNHDA and SQIVND (reference sequence).

The chain links TRBV5-1 to TRBJ2-5; 7 bases are shared with TRBD2. CDR3 length: 15 residues. From germline, CDR1 is SGHRS and CDR2 YFSETQ. V dropped 0 bases and J dropped 3; count of bases not matched to a gene: 5. The CDR3 here is CASSLAFLAEETQYF. The CDR3 coding sequence is TGCGCCAGCAGCTTGGCGTTTCTAGCGGAAGAGACCCAGTACTTC.

Here the CDR3 DNA reads TGTGCCAGCAGCAAAACTTTTGTACTCTCCTACGAGCAGTACTTC. This codes for CASSKTFVLSYEQYF. The gene calls are TRBV21-1 and TRBJ2-7; TRBD2, as called in the table, went unchecked against the DNA. TRBV21-1 represents a pseudogene. The CDR3 loop spans 15 amino acids.

This clone has just a few counts. The rearrangement uses TRBV12-3 or TRBV12-4 and TRBJ2-7, with D perhaps matching TRBD1 (8 bases). The CDR3 length is 13 residues. The V end lost 4 bases, the J end lost 6 bases, and 13 bases lay between the germline ends. Here the CDR3 DNA reads TGTGCCAGCAGTTCACAGGGGGGGACCGAGCAGTACTTC. This encodes CASSSQGGTEQYF.

The chain combines TRBV5-1 with TRBJ2-3, with no clear D. V lost 0 bases and J 4 bases, leaving 15 bases between the germline ends. Germline CDR1 and CDR2: SGHRS and YFSETQ. This CDR3 has 16 residues. The CDR3 reads CASSLAPGLAADTQYF. CDR3 nucleotide sequence: TGCGCCAGCAGCTTGGCCCCGGGTCTGGCAGCAGATACGCAGTATTTT. Drawing the rest from reference TRBV5-1 and TRBJ2-3, the complete variable domain is KAGVTQTPRYLIKTRGQQVTLSCSPISGHRSVSWYQQTPGQGLQFLFEYFSETQRNKGNFPGRFSGRQFSNSRSEMNVSTLELGDSALYLCASSLAPGLAADTQYFGPGTRLTVL.

The chain has TRBV9 and TRBJ2-2; TRBD2 might be the D (6 bases). The germline V gene encodes CDR1 SGDLS and CDR2 YYNGEE. Trimming cost V 0 bases and J 6 bases, with 9 bases left between them. This CDR3 is built from 14 residues. The CDR3 DNA reads as TGTGCCAGCAGCGTAGACGCGGGGTCCGGGGAGCTGTTTTTT. It is translated as CASSVDAGSGELFF.

The chain uses TRBV3-1 (or the pseudogene TRBV3-2) and TRBJ2-1, with unresolved D. With 2 bases removed from V and 4 bases from J, the gap between germline ends came to 15 bases. Germline V gene data show CDR1 as LGHDT and CDR2 as YNNKEL (reference sequence). The CDR3 runs to 16 residues. The CDR3 coding sequence is TGTGCCAGCAGCCAACATCCCTCGGCGGAGTACAATGAGCAGTTCTTC. This sequence encodes CASSQHPSAEYNEQFF.

The chain links TRBV6-1 to TRBJ2-7; 7 bases agree with TRBD1. V trimming: 6 bases; J trimming: 5 bases; junction bases outside the gene matches: 13. This CDR3 region has 15 residues. Looked up from germline, CDR1 is MNHNS and CDR2 is SASEGT. The CDR3 loop reads CASRLHDRADHEQYF. As DNA, the CDR3 is TGTGCCAGCAGATTACACGACAGGGCGGATCACGAGCAGTACTTC.

The DNA for the CDR3 is TGTGCCAGCAGCGGTCGACAGGGGCCAAACTATGGCTACACCTTC. Residues: CASSGRQGPNYGYTF. The chain links TRBV9 to TRBJ1-2; 8 bases line up with TRBD1. In germline, CDR1 is SGDLS, CDR2 YYNGEE. CDR3 size: 15 residues. V lost 3 bases to trimming and J lost 2 bases; unmatched junction nucleotides: 6.

The genes are TRBV5-6 and TRBJ2-7, with D possibly being TRBD2 (5 bases). With 4 bases removed from V and 1 base from J, the gap between germline ends came to 9 bases. Germline-derived CDR1 and CDR2 are SGHDT and YYEEEE. The CDR3 spans 13 residues. CDR3 in DNA: TGTGCCAGCAGCACAACTAGTTCCTACGAGCAGTACTTC. Translation gives CASSTTSSYEQYF. Drawing the rest from reference TRBV5-6 and TRBJ2-7, the complete variable domain is DAGVTQSPTHLIKTRGQQVTLRCSPKSGHDTVSWYQQALGQGPQFIFQYYEEEERQRGNFPDRFSGHQFPNYSSELNVNALLLGDSALYLCASSTTSSYEQYFGPGTRLTVT.

This chain connects TRBV14 to TRBJ1-1, with no clear D. Germline CDR1 is SGHDN and CDR2 is FVKESK. The CDR3 contains 13 residues. Trimming took 4 bases from V and 8 from J, leaving 14 bases between them. The CDR3 DNA sequence: TGTGCCAGCAGCCTTTACCCTACCACCGAAGCTTTCTTT. It translates to CASSLYPTTEAFF.

The CDR3 is CASYGTANSPLHF. The CDR3, as DNA: TGTGCCAGCTACGGGACAGCGAATTCACCCCTCCACTTT. This chain joins TRBV6-5 and TRBJ1-6; 7 bases agree with TRBD1. V shed 8 bases, J shed 7 bases, and the junction held 5 bases outside the gene matches. Germline V gene data show CDR1 as MNHEY and CDR2 as SVGAGI. The CDR3 has 13 residues.

This clone has only one observation. The chain is built from TRBV7-3 and TRBJ2-5, with TRBD1 identical over 9 bases. The V gene's germline CDR1 is SGHTA and CDR2 FQGTGA. This CDR3 has 13 residues. With V trimmed by 4 bases and J by 3 bases, 0 bases remained unmatched. The CDR3, as DNA: TGTGCCAGCAGCTGGGACAGGGAAGAGACCCAGTACTTC. Residues: CASSWDREETQYF.

V gene TRBV2 combines with J gene TRBJ2-5, with 13 bases lining up with TRBD2. The V and J ends lost 4 bases and 13 bases, in that order; junction bases with no gene match: 6. The CDR3 spans 13 residues. Germline CDR1 is SNHLY and CDR2 is FYNNEI. CDR3 DNA sequence: TGTGCCAGCAGTGGGACTAGCGGGAGCGCCTCGTACTTC. This encodes CASSGTSGSASYF.

This chain uses TRBV28 with TRBJ2-7; D is unclear. V was cut by 4 bases and J by 0 bases, with 13 bases left in between. The CDR3 has 15 amino acids. Germline V gives CDR1 MDHEN, CDR2 SYDVKM. The CDR3: CASSSSPWSSYEQYF. The CDR3 DNA reads as TGTGCCAGCAGTTCCTCCCCCTGGAGCTCCTACGAGCAGTACTTC.

The chain links TRBV23-1 to TRBJ1-5, with D possibly being TRBD1 (5 bases). Being an ORF, TRBV23-1 has a function that is uncertain. This CDR3 contains 14 residues. Deletions cut 7 bases from V and 3 bases from J, with 13 bases between. CDR3 loop: CASKTGGPNQPQHF. The DNA for the CDR3 is TGCGCCAGCAAAACAGGCGGCCCCAATCAGCCCCAGCATTTT.